The 30 T cell receptor beta chains in this list originate from one sample, sequenced in a study of PD-L1 blockade in urothelial cancer. As to time point: peripheral blood 6 weeks after treatment start. Generated by immunoSEQ multiplex PCR, the TCRdb table keeps only in-frame clones and is missing some. The sample lists over 100,000 clones, 85% to 95% occurring once. The starting material was PBMCs, obtained around atezolizumab (anti-PD-L1) treatment. Source of these receptors: a man in his 60s with urothelial cancer.

The chain carries TRBV5-4 and TRBJ2-5, with 13 bases fitting TRBD2. The trim removed 3 bases at V and 5 bases at J, leaving 10 bases unmatched. The CDR3 spans 17 residues. Per the germline V gene, CDR1 is SGHNT and CDR2 is YYREEE (reference sequence). Here the CDR3 reads CASSSKTSGRTRETQYF. Written as DNA, the CDR3 is TGTGCCAGCAGCTCCAAGACTAGCGGGAGGACCCGGGAGACCCAGTACTTC.

This sequence joins TRBV7-9 and TRBJ2-1; a possible D gene is TRBD2 (5 bases). With 5 bases removed from V and 9 bases from J, the gap between germline ends came to 17 bases. The CDR3 totals 14 residues. The germline gives CDR1 SEHNR, CDR2 FQNEAQ (reference sequence). CDR3 nucleotides: TGTGCCAGCAGCGAAGGACTGGGCCCGGGTGAGCAGTTCTTC. Protein product: CASSEGLGPGEQFF.

The chain carries TRBV5-1 and TRBJ1-5, with 7 bases aligning to TRBD1. This CDR3 has 14 amino acids. From germline, CDR1 is SGHRS and CDR2 YFSETQ. J was trimmed by 5 bases and V by 2 bases; bases with no gene match: 4. CDR3 protein: CASSLRQGDQPQHF. The CDR3 region has the DNA TGCGCCAGCAGCTTAAGACAGGGCGATCAGCCCCAGCATTTT. Drawing the rest from reference TRBV5-1 and TRBJ1-5, the complete variable domain is KAGVTQTPRYLIKTRGQQVTLSCSPISGHRSVSWYQQTPGQGLQFLFEYFSETQRNKGNFPGRFSGRQFSNSRSEMNVSTLELGDSALYLCASSLRQGDQPQHFGDGTRLSIL.

The chain is built from TRBV5-4 and TRBJ2-7; a possible D gene is TRBD1 (7 bases). Trimming shortened V by 0 bases and J by 4 bases, and 14 bases separated the two germline ends. Per the germline V gene, CDR1 is SGHNT and CDR2 is YYREEE (reference sequence). The CDR3 loop spans 15 amino acids. CDR3 region: CASSLGGDSEYEQYF. For the CDR3, the DNA is TGTGCCAGCAGCTTGGGCGGGGACAGCGAATACGAGCAGTACTTC.

The CDR3 here is CASSLDVVGSISGANVLTF. The CDR3, as DNA: TGTGCCAGCAGCTTAGACGTCGTGGGCTCCATCTCTGGGGCCAACGTCCTGACTTTC. This chain connects TRBV11-2 to TRBJ2-6; D gene ambiguous. The length of the CDR3 is 19 residues. Trimming cost V 0 bases and J 0 bases, with 15 bases left between them. In germline, CDR1 is SGHAT, CDR2 FQNNGV.

The gene calls are TRBV6-5 and TRBJ1-1; D possibly corresponds to TRBD1 (6 bases). The germline V gene has CDR1 MNHEY and CDR2 SVGAGI. Trimming took 6 bases from V and 1 from J, leaving 9 bases between them. This CDR3 comprises 13 residues. CDR3 DNA sequence: TGTGCCAGCAGAGGGACAAAGAACACTGAAGCTTTCTTT. Translated: CASRGTKNTEAFF.

The chain carries TRBV28 and TRBJ2-7; 16 bases align to TRBD2. J lost 3 bases, V lost 3 bases, and 20 bases had no gene match. The CDR3 consists of 22 residues. Germline CDR1 MDHEN, CDR2 SYDVKM. CDR3 region: CASSFIIRLGLAGGPGVYEQYF. CDR3 sequence (DNA): TGTGCCAGCAGTTTTATAATACGTTTGGGACTAGCGGGAGGGCCTGGGGTCTACGAGCAGTACTTC.

The chain uses TRBV9 and TRBJ2-3, with D unresolved. Germline V gives CDR1 SGDLS, CDR2 YYNGEE. The CDR3 is made up of 13 amino acids. Trimming took 4 bases from V and 6 from J, leaving 12 bases between them. The DNA for the CDR3 is TGTGCCAGCAGCTTAAATTCGGTCGATACGCAGTATTTT. Translation gives CASSLNSVDTQYF.

This clone is a singleton in its sample. The gene calls are TRBV15 and TRBJ2-1, with a possible D match to TRBD1 (6 bases). The CDR3 is 20 amino acids. Trimming removed 2 bases at V and 4 bases at J, with 27 bases between. Germline values: CDR1 LNHNV, CDR2 YYDKDF (reference sequence). This CDR3 is CATSRTTITQGRHSYNEQFF. The CDR3 nucleotides are TGTGCCACCAGCAGAACTACTATAACCCAGGGGCGCCATAGTTACAATGAGCAGTTCTTC.

This sequence joins TRBV28 and TRBJ2-1; 14 bases line up with TRBD2. Germline CDR1 is MDHEN and CDR2 is SYDVKM. This CDR3 is built from 16 residues. The ends lost 10 bases at V and 4 bases at J; junction bases unmatched: 9. The CDR3 region has the DNA TGTGCCACCAGCGGGACTAGCGGGAGAAATTACAATGAGCAGTTCTTC. Protein sequence: CATSGTSGRNYNEQFF.

This chain uses TRBV4-1 with TRBJ2-1; 11 bases fit TRBD2. Trimming cost V 4 bases and J 8 bases; bases outside gene matches: 4. This CDR3 spans 14 amino acids. CDR1 is MGHRA, CDR2 YSYEKL, per germline. The CDR3: CASSPGTSGYEQFF. For the CDR3, the DNA is TGCGCCAGCAGCCCCGGGACTAGCGGCTATGAGCAGTTCTTC.

The chain links TRBV5-1 to TRBJ2-2, with 8 bases lining up with TRBD2. CDR1 and CDR2 from the germline V gene are SGHRS and YFSETQ. The CDR3 length is 15 residues. J lost 2 bases, V lost 7 bases, and 7 bases had no gene match. CDR3 coding DNA: TGCGCCAGCCGGCGGGCGGGAGGCAACACCGGGGAGCTGTTTTTT. Protein sequence: CASRRAGGNTGELFF.

CDR3 sequence: CAWSVPSGGQGNEQFF. CDR3 DNA: TGTGCCTGGAGTGTCCCTAGCGGGGGGCAGGGGAATGAGCAGTTCTTC. The J gene is TRBJ2-1, the V gene TRBV30, with 11 bases matching TRBD2. V was clipped by 0 bases and J by 7 bases; unmatched bases: 8. This CDR3 comprises 16 residues. The germline CDR1 and CDR2 sequences are GTSNPN and SVGIG (reference sequence). The complete variable domain, with remaining parts taken from reference TRBV30 and TRBJ2-1, reads SQTIHQWPATLVQPVGSPLSLECTVEGTSNPNLYWYRQAAGRGLQLLFYSVGIGQISSEVPQNLSASRPQDRQFILSSKKLLLSDSGFYLCAWSVPSGGQGNEQFFGPGTRLTVL.

The chain employs TRBV4-2 and TRBJ2-7; the D gene is possibly TRBD1 (6 bases). Trimming cost V 0 bases and J 1 base, with 13 bases left between them. CDR1 and CDR2 from the germline V gene are LGHNA and YNFKEQ. This CDR3 contains 16 residues. CDR3 bases: TGTGCCAGCAGCCAAGATTACAACAGGGATTCCTACGAGCAGTACTTC. Protein product: CASSQDYNRDSYEQYF.

V is TRBV11-2 and J is TRBJ2-4; 7 bases fit TRBD2. V lost 2 bases and J lost 9; bases outside the gene matches: 7. Per the germline V gene, CDR1 is SGHAT and CDR2 is FQNNGV. The CDR3 runs 14 residues. CDR3: CASSLSRTGGIQYF. The CDR3, as DNA: TGTGCCAGCAGCTTATCCCGGACGGGGGGCATTCAGTACTTC.

V is TRBV4-1 and J is TRBJ2-7; maybe TRBD1 (5 bases). The V and J ends lost 1 base and 2 bases respectively, with 12 bases between them. Per germline, CDR1 MGHRA and CDR2 YSYEKL. This CDR3 has 15 residues. The CDR3 sequence is CASSQGQRKPYEQYF. The CDR3 DNA follows: TGCGCCAGCAGCCAAGGACAGAGAAAGCCCTACGAGCAGTACTTC.

The chain carries TRBV5-1 and TRBJ1-4; no clear D gene. Trimming removed 0 bases from V and 0 bases from J, with 9 bases in between. The CDR3 spans 16 residues. The germline V gene encodes CDR1 SGHRS and CDR2 YFSETQ. The CDR3 loop is CASSLVSGATNEKLFF. In DNA form, the CDR3 reads TGCGCCAGCAGCTTGGTCTCCGGAGCAACTAATGAAAAACTGTTTTTT.

J is TRBJ1-3 and V is TRBV19, with TRBD1 as a possible D gene (6 bases). V lost 10 bases and J lost 0, with 16 bases in between. Germline V gene sequence: CDR1 LNHDA, CDR2 SQIVND (reference sequence). The length of the CDR3 is 15 residues. In DNA form, the CDR3 reads TGTGCCACCACTGACAGGCCCCTCTCTGGAAACACCATATATTTT. It encodes CATTDRPLSGNTIYF.

The chain combines TRBV7-9 with TRBJ2-1; D remains unclear. Trimming stripped 3 bases from V and 10 bases from J, with 10 bases between. From germline, CDR1 is SEHNR and CDR2 FQNEAQ (reference sequence). CDR3 size: 12 residues. The chain's CDR3 is CASSFSVGEQFF. The CDR3 coding sequence is TGTGCCAGCAGCTTCTCTGTTGGCGAGCAGTTCTTC.

In this sample, this clone turned up once. CDR3: CASSMIRERGRTQYF. CDR3 coding DNA: TGTGCCAGTAGTATGATCCGGGAGCGGGGTAGGACCCAGTACTTC. The rearrangement uses TRBV19 and TRBJ2-5, with TRBD2 matching over 7 bases. The CDR3 totals 15 residues. Trimming took 3 bases from V and 7 from J; bases not matched to a gene: 11. Germline V gene data show CDR1 as LNHDA and CDR2 as SQIVND (reference sequence).

The CDR3 region is CASSFRGLGTDTQYF. The CDR3 DNA is TGTGCCAGCAGCTTCCGGGGACTTGGCACAGATACGCAGTATTTT. The J gene is TRBJ2-3, the V gene TRBV13, with a tentative D call TRBD2 (6 bases). This CDR3 region has 15 residues. The germline CDR1 and CDR2 sequences are PRHDT and FYEKMQ (reference sequence). V was cut by 3 bases and J by 1 base, with 11 bases left in between. Drawing the rest from reference TRBV13 and TRBJ2-3, the complete variable domain is AAGVIQSPRHLIKEKRETATLKCYPIPRHDTVYWYQQGPGQDPQFLISFYEKMQSDKGSIPDRFSAQQFSDYHSELNMSSLELGDSALYFCASSFRGLGTDTQYFGPGTRLTVL.

As concerns this clone: An end of the junction differs from the germline gene, which may be a read error. CDR3 in DNA: TGTGCCAGCAGCGTCCAGGACAGGATGGCATCCTTT. Translated, it gives CASSVQDRMASF. The V call is TRBV9, the J call TRBJ1-1; 7 bases are shared with TRBD1. This CDR3 is built from 12 residues. Germline CDR1 reads SGDLS; CDR2 reads YYNGEE.

This chain joins TRBV5-4 and TRBJ1-1; 7 nucleotides align to TRBD1. The junction had 3 bases not matched to a gene; V was cut back by 0 bases and J by 1 base. Looked up from germline, CDR1 is SGHNT and CDR2 is YYREEE (reference sequence). This CDR3 contains 15 residues. CDR3 protein: CASSLAGTENTEAFF. The CDR3 region has the DNA TGTGCCAGCAGCTTGGCCGGGACAGAGAACACTGAAGCTTTCTTT.

The CDR3 bases are TGTGCCAGCGGGGGCGGGGGCCCCGAAAGGAAGTACTTC. It specifies CASGGGGPERKYF. The chain recombines TRBV6-1 with TRBJ2-5, with D perhaps matching TRBD2 (7 bases). This CDR3 has 13 residues. V was pared by 8 bases and J by 12 bases, with 22 bases between. Germline CDR1 is MNHNS and CDR2 is SASEGT.

The chain couples TRBV9 to TRBJ1-2, with D possibly being TRBD1 (6 bases). The germline V gene has CDR1 SGDLS and CDR2 YYNGEE. With 3 bases removed from V and 6 bases from J, the gap between germline ends came to 12 bases. This CDR3 spans 13 amino acids. The DNA of the CDR3 is TGTGCCAGCAGCGAGACAGGCCAACATGGCTACACCTTC. Amino acids: CASSETGQHGYTF.

This chain joins TRBV28 and TRBJ2-1; TRBD2 is a possible D gene (5 bases). The CDR3 runs 18 residues. Trimming cost V 4 bases and J 2 bases, with 21 bases left between them. Germline V gene lookup returns CDR1 MDHEN and CDR2 SYDVKM. The CDR3: CASSSYPLAGPPYNEQFF. CDR3 DNA: TGTGCCAGCAGTTCCTATCCCCTTGCGGGTCCTCCCTACAATGAGCAGTTCTTC.

The CDR3 nucleotides read TGTGCCAGCAGCTCGGACGACAGGGGGAGGACCCAGTACTTC. It is translated as CASSSDDRGRTQYF. The chain uses TRBV7-6 and TRBJ2-5, with 9 nucleotides matching TRBD1. From germline, CDR1 is SGHVS and CDR2 FNYEAQ. V lost 4 bases to trimming and J lost 7 bases; unmatched junction nucleotides: 7. This CDR3 contains 14 residues.

The chain combines TRBV5-6 with TRBJ1-4; D gene unclear. V was shortened by 2 bases and J by 5 bases, with 7 bases between the two germline ends. The germline gives CDR1 SGHDT, CDR2 YYEEEE. The CDR3 is made up of 13 amino acids. The CDR3 DNA is TGTGCCAGCAGCTTATTCCGGAATGAAAAACTGTTTTTT. It translates to CASSLFRNEKLFF.

The chain's CDR3 is CASSPRTSGGYEQYF. The CDR3 DNA reads TGTGCCAGCAGTCCTCGGACTAGCGGGGGTTACGAGCAGTACTTC. V gene TRBV6-6 combines with J gene TRBJ2-7, with 13 positions matching TRBD2. V lost 5 bases and J lost 4; bases outside the gene matches: 5. CDR1 is MNHNY, CDR2 SVGAGI, per germline (reference sequence). CDR3 size: 15 residues.

The chain is built from TRBV20-1 and TRBJ2-7, with a possible D match to TRBD2 (5 bases). Germline assignment: CDR1 DFQATT and CDR2 SNEGSKA (reference sequence). The CDR3 totals 11 residues. V was pared by 3 bases and J by 6 bases, with 9 bases between. CDR3 sequence: CSARRVAEQYF. CDR3 DNA: TGCAGTGCTAGGCGGGTGGCCGAGCAGTACTTC.